The rows below give T cell receptor beta chains drawn from one sample of a study of HIV-infected patients and healthy controls. Via MiXCR, TCRdb re-called the 5' RACE reads, giving one row per CDR3 protein. The sample lists some 13,000 distinct CDR3 sequences, roughly a tenth seen once, with around 6.8% in the top ten. Sequenced material: blood. All receptors come from an adult in good health. The CDR3 runs from the conserved cysteine through the conserved F or W. Each record gives: V gene, CDR3 length, J gene, clone size, D gene, CDR3 DNA, CDR3 protein. A D gene is named only where the DNA matches it firmly. A row's size may be missing; if present it is once, few, many or a size class.

>TRBV5-5|15|TRBJ1-1|many|NA
TGTGCCAGCAGCCTAAGGTCACAGCTAAACACTGAAGCTTTCTTT
CASSLRSQLNTEAFF
>TRBV7-9|17|TRBJ2-2|many|NA
TGTGCCAGCAGCCCTAGACCTGGGCTAGCGAACACCGGGGAGCTGTTTTTT
CASSPRPGLANTGELFF
>TRBV24-1|13|TRBJ2-6|many|NA
TGTGCCACCGCCCAGTCTGGGGCCAACGTCCTGACTTTC
CATAQSGANVLTF
>TRBV5-1|14|TRBJ2-7|once|TRBD1
TGCGCCAGCAGCTTGGCAGGGGGTTCGAGCGAGCAGTACTTC
CASSLAGGSSEQYF
>TRBV7-9|14|TRBJ1-1|many|NA
TGTGCCAGCAGCTCCGACATCTGGAGCACTGAAGCTTTCTTT
CASSSDIWSTEAFF
>TRBV7-8|15|TRBJ2-3|NA|NA
TGTGCCAGCAGGGGTCGGGAGGGGGCTTCAGATACGCAGTATTTT
CASRGREGASDTQYF
>TRBV7-8|13|TRBJ2-5|medium-sized|NA
TGTGCCAGCAGCGATCAGGGTGAAGAGACCCAGTACTTC
CASSDQGEETQYF
>TRBV29-1|14|TRBJ1-1|many|NA
TGCAGCGTTGTTGTGGGACTCCAGAACACTGAAGCTTTCTTT
CSVVVGLQNTEAFF
>TRBV12-3/TRBV12-4|11|TRBJ2-5|NA|NA
TGTGCCAGCAGGAGTGACGAGACCCAGTACTTC
CASRSDETQYF
>TRBV5-4|17|TRBJ2-3|many|TRBD2
TGTGCCAGCAGCTTAGCCCCCTCCGGGGGGGCCGCAGATACGCAGTATTTT
CASSLAPSGGAADTQYF
>TRBV20-1|14|TRBJ2-5|NA|TRBD1
TGCAGTGCGAACGACTACCAGGGGGTAGAGACCCAGTACTTC
CSANDYQGVETQYF
>TRBV19|15|TRBJ1-2|many|NA
TGTGCCAGTAGTATGGTGAGAGGGGGGGACTATGGCTACACCTTC
CASSMVRGGDYGYTF
>TRBV6-5|15|TRBJ2-7|NA|TRBD1
TGTGCCAGCATTCCGTCGCGGGGACAGGGTAACGAGCAGTACTTC
CASIPSRGQGNEQYF
>TRBV6-8|15|TRBJ2-1|medium-sized|NA
TGTGCCAGCAGTTACCCTAGGGCTGGGTTCGGTGAGCAGTTCTTC
CASSYPRAGFGEQFF
>TRBV11-2|15|TRBJ2-6|many|NA
TGTGCCAGCAGCGGTGAGGGGAGTGGGGCCAACGTCCTGACTTTC
CASSGEGSGANVLTF
>TRBV12-3/TRBV12-4|16|TRBJ2-7|many|NA
TGTGCCAGCAGTTTAGCACGGGACACCTGGGGGTACGAGCAGTACTTC
CASSLARDTWGYEQYF
>TRBV7-2|15|TRBJ1-5|medium-sized|TRBD1
TGTGCCAGCAGATACTCAGGGGGGCCTAATCAGCCCCAGCATTTT
CASRYSGGPNQPQHF